This TCR beta chain is from a study of blood T cell repertoires in COVID-19 (dated by TCRdb to between 2020 and 2021). Looking at the study overall: Samples covering the acute and convalescent phases of COVID-19 were provided by collaborators in the United States, Italy and Spain. The prospective study material was composed of cDNA or gDNA derived from T cells, B-cell-depleted T cells, or PBMCs. Subjects who had been exposed to COVID-19, were actively infected with it, or had recovered from it provided the deeply sampled blood TCRbeta repertoires that made up the dataset. A freely available public database, intended as a resource for researchers studying the immune response to SARS-CoV-2, is where the repertoires were released. Samples were obtained from the ongoing ImmuneRACE study (first 160 participants) and from 1,200 or so subjects provided by 6 global collaborators. Sample metadata almost always included a de-identified subject ID, COVID-19 status, age in years and sex. Where HLA class I and class II types were available, the types were taken from metadata supplied by the sample provider, not from assay-based typing. Overall study results and their limits: Clinical and demographic metadata were provided uncurated, with the amount varying by source and participant.

At one collaborating source in Seattle, patients were enrolled during active infection and were followed longitudinally through the course of disease. Whole blood was collected in K2EDTA tubes by collaborating institutions according to the institutions' own protocols. For TCRbeta analysis, collaborators shipped samples in one of three forms: frozen whole blood, isolated PBMCs, or DNA extracted from either of those sample types. This clone has only one observation. There is no known antigen for this receptor. No qualities accompany the bases; no much larger clone lies one base away. V was cut back by 5 bases and J by 9 bases, leaving a gap of 14 bases between them. CDR3 length: 13 amino acids, cysteine to phenylalanine. Only the CDR3 part of the read is kept: 39 bases, read in frame from the first base. CDR1 and CDR2 (SGHNT, YENEEA) derive from the germline V gene. TCRbeta CDR3 regions were amplified from genomic DNA by means of the immunoSEQ Assay, a bias-controlled multiplex PCR. Per the original workflow: The number of nucleated cells in each sample was estimated by amplification of reference gene primers within the assay. Sequence reads were collapsed and filtered to measure the absolute abundance of every unique TCRbeta CDR3 rearrangement. Productive Simpson clonality was computed per sample as the square root of Simpson's diversity index over productive rearrangements. TCRdb mirrors the immuneACCESS table, restricted to in-frame sequences. Some clones are absent from its copies; in checked studies, under half trace to an unresolved V gene, and the reason for the others is unknown. V and J calls and clone size follow that table, whereas D and trimming were derived from the DNA. Counted in this sample were hundreds of thousands of clones; around 92% of them appeared once. The ten largest clones represent roughly 11% of the sample.

The material sequenced was peripheral blood. The rearranged chain carries TRBV11-3 and TRBJ2-1; 7 matching bases give a weak D call of TRBD2. The source of this sequence is a woman aged 25 to 39 with COVID-19, enrolled during active disease. The CDR3 sequence is CASSRGGAGEQFF. The nucleotide sequence reads as follows: TGTGCCAGCAGCCGAGGGGGGGCGGGTGAGCAGTTCTTC.